This entry concerns a single T cell receptor beta chain. Its target is unknown. The sample comes from a study of T-cell memory formation after mild COVID-19. Findings and caveats of the study: That cross-reactive memory joined was suggested by some responding clones appearing in pre-infection memory.

TCRdb itself ran the 5' RACE reads through MiXCR, one entry per CDR3 protein. Of 500,000 to 650,000 distinct CDR3 sequences listed, less than 25% are singletons. This CDR3 contains 16 residues. Trimming stripped 9 bases from V and 2 bases from J, with 17 bases between. Material for sequencing was PBMCs or a T cell subset sorted from them (not recorded which). The receptor was isolated from an adult woman who had mild COVID-19 (a few samples of this study predate the infection). Cell type and time point are not known. This chain links TRBV12-3 or TRBV12-4 with TRBJ2-6, with a possible D match to TRBD1 (5 bases). The CDR3 sequence is CASKGINRAGANVLTF. CDR3 bases: TGTGCCAGTAAGGGGATCAACCGGGCTGGGGCCAACGTCCTGACTTTC.